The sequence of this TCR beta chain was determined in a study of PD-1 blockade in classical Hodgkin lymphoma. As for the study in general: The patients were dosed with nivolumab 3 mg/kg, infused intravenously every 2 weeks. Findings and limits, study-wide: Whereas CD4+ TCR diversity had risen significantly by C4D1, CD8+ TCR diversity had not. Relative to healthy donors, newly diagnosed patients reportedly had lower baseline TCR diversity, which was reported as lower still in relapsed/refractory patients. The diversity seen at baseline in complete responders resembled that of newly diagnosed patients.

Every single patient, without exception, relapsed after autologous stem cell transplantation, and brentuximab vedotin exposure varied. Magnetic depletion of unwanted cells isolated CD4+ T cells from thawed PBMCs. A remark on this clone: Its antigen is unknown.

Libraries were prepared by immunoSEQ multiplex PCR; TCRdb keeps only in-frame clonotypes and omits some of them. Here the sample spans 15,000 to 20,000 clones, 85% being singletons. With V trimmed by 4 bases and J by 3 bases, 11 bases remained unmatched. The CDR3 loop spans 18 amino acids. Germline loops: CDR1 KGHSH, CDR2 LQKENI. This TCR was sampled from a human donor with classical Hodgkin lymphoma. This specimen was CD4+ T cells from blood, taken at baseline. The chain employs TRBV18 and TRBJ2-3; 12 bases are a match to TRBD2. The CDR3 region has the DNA TGTGCCAGCTCACGGCCTCTAGCGGGAGGGCCCTCGACAGATACGCAGTATTTT. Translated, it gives CASSRPLAGGPSTDTQYF.